This TCR beta chain came from a study of blood T cell repertoires in COVID-19. Study background: Acute and convalescent COVID-19 samples came from the United States, Italy and Spain. PBMCs, B-cell-depleted T cells, or T cells provided the cDNA or gDNA that made up the material.

This clone has just one count. TCRdb's table, derived via immunoSEQ multiplex PCR, lists solely in-frame clones and lacks some. The table lists about 240,000 clones, around four fifths of them singletons. Germline V gene sequence: CDR1 MGHRA, CDR2 YSYEKL. The V gene lost 1 base and the J gene lost 2 bases, with 12 bases spanning the gap. CDR3 length: 16 amino acids. Sequenced: peripheral blood. The rearrangement joins TRBV4-1 to TRBJ2-1, with D possibly being TRBD2 (6 bases). This TCR derives from a man aged 25 to 45 who had recovered from COVID-19. The CDR3 DNA is TGCGCCAGCAGCCAAGGGCGGGGCCACACCTACAATGAGCAGTTCTTC. As protein: CASSQGRGHTYNEQFF.